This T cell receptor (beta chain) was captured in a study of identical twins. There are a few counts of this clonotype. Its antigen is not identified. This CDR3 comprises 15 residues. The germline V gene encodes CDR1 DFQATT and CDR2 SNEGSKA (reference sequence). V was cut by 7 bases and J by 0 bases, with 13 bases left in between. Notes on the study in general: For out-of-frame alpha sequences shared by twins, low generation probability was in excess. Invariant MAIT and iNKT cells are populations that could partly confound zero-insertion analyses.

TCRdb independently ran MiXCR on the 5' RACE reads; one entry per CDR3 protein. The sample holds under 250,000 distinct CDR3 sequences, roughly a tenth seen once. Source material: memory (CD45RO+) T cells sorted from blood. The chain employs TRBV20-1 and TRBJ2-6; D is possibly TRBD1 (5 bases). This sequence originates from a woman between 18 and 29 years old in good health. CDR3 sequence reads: CSGQGFTSGANVLTF. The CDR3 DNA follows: TGCAGTGGCCAGGGTTTTACCTCTGGGGCCAACGTCCTGACTTTC.